Detailed here is one TCR beta chain. Its antigen is not known. These data originate in a study of post-analysis software for immune sequencing data. Study results and limitations: TRBV segments more frequent in patients than in controls numbered about five and included TRBV5-6, TRBV5-1 and TRBV20-1.

The CDR3 is 15 amino acids. Per the germline V gene, CDR1 is SGHVS and CDR2 is FQNEAQ. Trimming stripped 1 base from V and 0 bases from J, with 8 bases between. Unique molecular identifiers tagged the TCR beta cDNA libraries. TCRdb passed the PCR reads through MiXCR, listing each CDR3 protein once. The sample includes fewer than 550,000 distinct CDR3 sequences, roughly 34% seen only once; the top ten take roughly 6%. Sequenced input: blood. This chain joins TRBV7-8 and TRBJ2-3; D is ambiguous. This receptor was identified in a girl aged 2-17 years with multiple sclerosis. Here the CDR3 reads CASSLDALSTDTQYF. DNA of the CDR3: TGTGCCAGCAGCTTAGATGCGCTAAGCACAGATACGCAGTATTTT.